The following is a TCR beta chain sequence with its context. Its antigen is not known. This sample was included in a study of T-cell memory formation after mild COVID-19. This CDR3 comprises 14 residues. Germline values: CDR1 LGHNA, CDR2 YSLEER. Trimming cost V 4 bases and J 6 bases; bases outside gene matches: 7. Study findings and constraints: There was no confirmation that second-wave clones peaking on day 37 were SARS-CoV-2 specific. Pre-infection memory contained some responding clones, which suggested that cross-reactive memory had joined.

TCR alpha and TCR beta cDNA libraries with sample barcodes and UMIs came from 5'RACE using constant-segment primers. Via MiXCR, TCRdb re-called the 5' RACE reads, giving one row per CDR3 protein. The profile covers about 260,000 distinct CDR3 sequences, with around 17% appearing a single time and around a fifth taken by the ten largest. V and J are TRBV4-3 and TRBJ2-7, with 9 bases lining up with TRBD1. Specimen: PBMCs or a T cell subset sorted from them (not recorded which). The TCR originated in a man aged 18 to 29 who had mild COVID-19 (a few samples of this study predate the infection). Cell type and time point are not known. CDR3 in amino acids: CASSRDRVTSEQYF. The CDR3 DNA follows: TGCGCCAGCAGCCGGGACAGGGTAACCAGCGAGCAGTACTTC.